This T cell receptor beta chain appears in the sequencing data of a study of T cell responses to AZD1222 COVID-19 vaccine. The CDR3 covers 13 residues. The germline gives CDR1 SGHVS, CDR2 FNYEAQ. Trimming took off 5 bases at V and 1 base at J, with 8 bases between the two ends. Sequencing used immunoSEQ multiplex PCR; TCRdb keeps in-frame clones, though not all of them. The table shows 90,000 to 100,000 clones, with 70% to 90% occurring only once. The input for sequencing was peripheral blood, taken on day 0 of AZD1222 vaccination. V usage is TRBV7-6 and J usage is TRBJ1-1, with D perhaps TRBD1 (6 bases). The clonotype originates from an adult in good health. The CDR3 loop reads CASSQQGNTEAFF. The DNA for the CDR3 is TGTGCCAGCAGCCAACAGGGGAACACTGAAGCTTTCTTT. Full variable domain (rest looked up from reference TRBV7-6 and TRBJ1-1): GAGVSQSPRYKVTKRGQDVALRCDPISGHVSLYWYRQALGQGPEFLTYFNYEAQQDKSGLPNDRFSAERPEGSISTLTIQRTEQRDSAMYRCASSQQGNTEAFFGQGTRLTVV.